This T cell receptor beta chain stems from a study of cytomegalovirus exposure and HLA in healthy donors. Trimming took 3 bases from V and 6 from J, leaving 12 bases between them. CDR3 length: 14 amino acids. Per the germline V gene, CDR1 is MDHEN and CDR2 is SYDVKM. PCR employed 60 Vbeta and 13 Jbeta primers. Data came from immunoSEQ multiplex PCR; TCRdb stores just in-frame clones and leaves some out. The sample data list about 150,000 clones. The TCR comes from a woman in her 50s in good health and CMV-seronegative. Sequencing was carried out using PBMCs. The chain couples TRBV28 to TRBJ1-5; D possibly corresponds to TRBD1 (5 bases). The CDR3 is CASSFTGRAQPQHF. Written as DNA, the CDR3 is TGTGCCAGCAGTTTTACTGGCAGGGCTCAGCCCCAGCATTTT.